The 20 T cell receptor beta chains below were found in one sample sequenced in a study of T cell repertoires in cytomegalovirus infection. TCRdb redid the calling of the reads with MiXCR, one entry per CDR3 protein. Of approximately 500,000 distinct CDR3 sequences listed, approximately 15% were seen once; the top ten hold more than 20%. Sequencing input: CD8+ T cells from PBMCs. The receptor source for this set is a human donor in good health (CMV status not recorded). Some clones in this sample may be carry-over from other donors' samples.

This clonotype was counted at least ten times. This chain joins TRBV6-1 and TRBJ1-1; D gene unclear. Germline V lookup: CDR1 MNHNS, CDR2 SASEGT. The CDR3 loop spans 13 amino acids. V was trimmed by 1 base and J by 0 bases, leaving 3 bases between them. CDR3 residues: CASSEGLNTEAFF. CDR3 nucleotides: TGTGCCAGCAGTGAAGGATTGAACACTGAAGCTTTCTTT.

The V and J genes are TRBV5-1 and TRBJ2-1, with 7 bases identical to TRBD1. Looked up from germline, CDR1 is SGHRS and CDR2 is YFSETQ. The CDR3 sequence is 12 residues long. Unmatched junction bases numbered 3, after V lost 7 bases and J lost 5 bases. The CDR3 region is CASRDRDNEQFF. For the CDR3, the DNA is TGCGCCAGCCGGGACAGAGACAATGAGCAGTTCTTC.

This clonotype has at least ten counts. The chain uses TRBV2 and TRBJ2-7; TRBD2 agrees at 9 bases. This CDR3 spans 15 amino acids. V was pared by 7 bases and J by 0 bases, with 7 bases of the junction left unmatched. Germline assignment: CDR1 SNHLY and CDR2 FYNNEI. CDR3 region: CASNTRLAASYEQYF. The CDR3 DNA sequence: TGTGCCAGCAATACCCGACTAGCGGCCTCCTACGAGCAGTACTTC. The complete variable domain, with remaining parts taken from reference TRBV2 and TRBJ2-7, reads EPEVTQTPSHQVTQMGQEVILRCVPISNHLYFYWYRQILGQKVEFLVSFYNNEISEKSEIFDDQFSVERPDGSNFTLKIRSTKLEDSAMYFCASNTRLAASYEQYFGPGTRLTVT.

The chain has TRBV9 and TRBJ2-3; 8 nucleotides align to TRBD2. J gave up 1 base and V 3 bases, and 7 bases lay outside the gene matches. The CDR3 covers 16 residues. The germline V gene encodes CDR1 SGDLS and CDR2 YYNGEE. Here the CDR3 DNA reads TGTGCCAGCAGCGGAGGGACTAGTCGACGCACAGATACGCAGTATTTT. This translates into CASSGGTSRRTDTQYF.

The V and J genes are TRBV6-1 and TRBJ1-1, with a possible D match to TRBD1 (6 bases). The V gene's germline CDR1 is MNHNS and CDR2 SASEGT. This CDR3 region has 17 residues. The V end was cut by 7 bases, the J end by 0 bases, with 21 bases between. This CDR3 is CASKHREGYPMNTEAFF. In nucleotides, the CDR3 is TGTGCCAGCAAACACAGGGAGGGATACCCCATGAACACTGAAGCTTTCTTT.

V usage is TRBV27 and J usage is TRBJ2-1, with D possibly being TRBD2 (5 bases). Between the trimmed V and J ends, which lost 6 bases and 5 bases, there was a span of 17 bases. Germline V gene sequence: CDR1 MNHEY, CDR2 SMNVEV (reference sequence). The CDR3 is 15 amino acids. The DNA of the CDR3 is TGTGCCAGCAGACTACCTTCGACGCGGGACAATGAGCAGTTCTTC. Translating it yields CASRLPSTRDNEQFF.

This clonotype was picked up many times. The chain uses TRBV4-2 and TRBJ2-7, with D unresolved. Trimming took 0 bases from V and 5 from J, leaving 14 bases between them. Germline lookup yields CDR1 LGHNA and CDR2 YNFKEQ. This CDR3 is 15 amino acids long. This CDR3 reads CASSQEALEGNEQYF. The CDR3 coding sequence is TGTGCCAGCAGCCAAGAAGCCCTCGAAGGGAACGAGCAGTACTTC.

This rearrangement joins TRBV7-9 to TRBJ2-1; 8 nucleotides line up with TRBD2. CDR3 length equals 15 residues. J gave up 8 bases and V 5 bases, and 11 bases lay outside the gene matches. The germline V gene has CDR1 SEHNR and CDR2 FQNEAQ (reference sequence). The CDR3 DNA sequence: TGTGCCAGCAGCACCGGACTAGCTCGGGGCTATGAGCAGTTCTTC. Translating gives CASSTGLARGYEQFF.

This clonotype was picked up a small number of times. The CDR3 is CASSFPGARDTQYF. The CDR3, as DNA: TGTGCCAGCAGTTTTCCGGGGGCTAGAGATACGCAGTATTTT. The V gene is TRBV28, the J gene TRBJ2-3; D is possibly TRBD1 or TRBD2 (6 bases each). Germline CDR1 MDHEN, CDR2 SYDVKM. Trimming took 3 bases from V and 5 from J, leaving 12 bases between them. The CDR3 is 14 amino acids.

The table lists this clonotype with a few counts. This chain connects TRBV20-1 to TRBJ1-1; D remains ambiguous. V lost 4 bases, J lost 1 base, and 7 bases lay in between. The germline V gene has CDR1 DFQATT and CDR2 SNEGSKA (reference sequence). The CDR3 runs 12 residues. The CDR3 spells CSATQTNTEAFF. CDR3 bases: TGCAGTGCTACACAAACGAACACTGAAGCTTTCTTT.

About this clonotype itself: One junction end disagrees with the germline gene, perhaps due to a read error. The chain recombines TRBV11-2 with TRBJ1-4; possible D gene TRBD1, 5 bases. Per the germline V gene, CDR1 is SGHAT and CDR2 is FQNNGV. This CDR3 spans 14 amino acids. The CDR3 loop is CASIRGGPNEKLYF. The CDR3 DNA is TGTGCCAGCATCCGGGGGGGACCTAATGAAAAACTGTACTTT.

A few counts support this clonotype. The CDR3 spells CATSSLTGATQETQYF. CDR3 nucleotides: TGTGCCACCAGCAGCTTGACAGGGGCAACACAAGAGACCCAGTACTTC. V is TRBV15 and J is TRBJ2-5; 8 bases fit TRBD1. The CDR3 totals 16 residues. V shed 3 bases, J shed 2 bases, and the junction held 8 bases outside the gene matches. Looked up from germline, CDR1 is LNHNV and CDR2 is YYDKDF (reference sequence).

To note about this clonotype: The germline gene is not matched at one end of the junction; a read error may be the cause. The CDR3: CAGSELAPGLGDTQYF. The CDR3 coding sequence is TGTGCCGGCAGTGAACTAGCGCCGGGATTAGGGGATACGCAGTATTTT. The V gene is TRBV2, the J gene TRBJ2-3, with 7 bases fitting TRBD2. Germline V CDR1 and CDR2: SNHLY, FYNNEI. The CDR3 covers 16 residues.

This clonotype was observed a few times. V usage is TRBV19 and J usage is TRBJ2-7, with D perhaps assigned TRBD1 or TRBD2 (5 bases each). Germline CDR1 LNHDA, CDR2 SQIVND (reference sequence). V lost 3 bases and J 5 bases, leaving 8 bases between the germline ends. The CDR3 length is 12 residues. This chain's CDR3 is CASSIEGNEQYF. For the CDR3, the DNA is TGTGCCAGTAGTATTGAGGGGAACGAGCAGTACTTC.

This chain connects TRBV24-1 to TRBJ2-6; the match to TRBD1 covers 9 bases. The CDR3 sequence is 17 residues long. Germline CDR1 KGHDR, CDR2 SFDVKD. J gave up 2 bases and V 4 bases, and 5 bases lay outside the gene matches. The DNA of the CDR3 is TGTGCCACCAGTGAAACGAGGACAGGGGCTGGGGCCAACGTCCTGACTTTC. Translating gives CATSETRTGAGANVLTF.

In this sample, this clonotype turned up a few times. The chain couples TRBV7-9 to TRBJ2-1, with 8 bases that match TRBD2. This CDR3 is 13 amino acids long. Germline V gene lookup returns CDR1 SEHNR and CDR2 FQNEAQ (reference sequence). V dropped 5 bases and J dropped 10; count of bases not matched to a gene: 7. The CDR3 region has the DNA TGTGCCAGCAGCCCCCGGACTAGCTTGGAGCAGTTCTTC. Amino acids: CASSPRTSLEQFF.

In this sample, this clonotype turned up many times. The chain couples TRBV7-8 to TRBJ1-6; TRBD1 aligns across 10 bases. Per germline, CDR1 SGHVS and CDR2 FQNEAQ. The CDR3 sequence is 15 residues long. Trimming at V came to 3 bases and at J to 9 bases, leaving 5 bases not matched to a gene. CDR3 in DNA: TGTGCCAGCAGCTTCCGGTGGACAGGGGGTTCACCCCTCCACTTT. Translated, it gives CASSFRWTGGSPLHF.

In regard to this clonotype: This may arise from a read error, as a much more abundant clone is one base away. This rearrangement joins TRBV10-3 to TRBJ2-7, with no clear D. This CDR3 region has 13 residues. The germline V gene has CDR1 ENHRY and CDR2 SYGVKD. V gave up 7 bases and J gave up 3 bases, with 13 bases separating them. The CDR3 sequence is CAITIELSYEQYF. DNA of the CDR3: TGTGCCATCACCATTGAGCTGAGCTACGAGCAGTACTTC.

This clonotype was seen many times. This rearrangement joins TRBV11-2 to TRBJ2-5; 10 bases align to TRBD2. J gave up 4 bases and V 0 bases, and 20 bases lay outside the gene matches. Germline CDR1 and CDR2: SGHAT and FQNNGV. CDR3 length: 21 residues. CDR3 protein: CASSLDSDHLVAGGGGETQYF. Written as DNA, the CDR3 is TGTGCCAGCAGCTTAGATTCCGACCACTTGGTAGCGGGGGGCGGAGGAGAGACCCAGTACTTC.

The chain uses TRBV24-1 and TRBJ1-5; D gene uncertain. The CDR3 runs to 14 residues. With 3 bases removed from V and 6 bases from J, the gap between germline ends came to 11 bases. Germline V CDR1 and CDR2: KGHDR, SFDVKD. CDR3 sequence: CATSDGRGSQPQHF. The CDR3 DNA follows: TGTGCCACCAGTGATGGGCGGGGTAGTCAGCCCCAGCATTTT.